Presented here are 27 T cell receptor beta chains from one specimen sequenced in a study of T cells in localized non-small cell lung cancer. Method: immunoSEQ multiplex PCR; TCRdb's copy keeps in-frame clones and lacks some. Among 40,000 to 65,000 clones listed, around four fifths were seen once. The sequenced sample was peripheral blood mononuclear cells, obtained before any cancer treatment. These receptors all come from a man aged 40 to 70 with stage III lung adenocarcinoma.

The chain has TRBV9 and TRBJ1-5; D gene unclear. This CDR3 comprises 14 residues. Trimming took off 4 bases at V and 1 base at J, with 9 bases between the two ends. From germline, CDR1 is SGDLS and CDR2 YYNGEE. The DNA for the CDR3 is TGTGCCAGCAGCACCCTGGGGAGCAATCAGCCCCAGCATTTT. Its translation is CASSTLGSNQPQHF.

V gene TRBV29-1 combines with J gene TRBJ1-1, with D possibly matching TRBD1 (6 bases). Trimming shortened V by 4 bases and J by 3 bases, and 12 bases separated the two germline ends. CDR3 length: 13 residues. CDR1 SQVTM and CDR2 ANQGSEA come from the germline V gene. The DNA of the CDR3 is TGCAGCGTTGGACAGGCCGGGGACACTGAAGCTTTCTTT. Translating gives CSVGQAGDTEAFF.

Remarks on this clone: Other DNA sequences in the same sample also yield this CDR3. CDR3: CASSQSRGSNEKLFF. CDR3 DNA: TGCGCCAGCAGCCAATCCCGGGGGTCGAATGAAAAACTGTTTTTT. The chain employs TRBV4-3 and TRBJ1-4, with a possible D match to TRBD1 (5 bases). V lost 2 bases and J lost 5, with 12 bases in between. CDR1 is LGHNA, CDR2 YSLEER, per germline. The CDR3 is made up of 15 amino acids.

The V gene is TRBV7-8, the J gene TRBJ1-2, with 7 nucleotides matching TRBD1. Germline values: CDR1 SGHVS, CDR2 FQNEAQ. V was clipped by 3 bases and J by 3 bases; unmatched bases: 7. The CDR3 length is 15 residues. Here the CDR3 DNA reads TGTGCCAGCAGCTTTCAGGGGGATCTTGACTATGGCTACACCTTC. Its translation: CASSFQGDLDYGYTF.

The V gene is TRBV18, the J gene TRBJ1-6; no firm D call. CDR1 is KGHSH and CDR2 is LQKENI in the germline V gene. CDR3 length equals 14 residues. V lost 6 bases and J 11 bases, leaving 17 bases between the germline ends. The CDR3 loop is CASSPGTDLPPLHF. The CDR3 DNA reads TGTGCCAGCTCCCCCGGCACAGATTTGCCACCCCTCCACTTT.

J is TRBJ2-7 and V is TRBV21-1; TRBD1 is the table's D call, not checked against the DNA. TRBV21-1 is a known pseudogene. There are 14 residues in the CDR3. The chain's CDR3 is CASIHRGRIYEQYF. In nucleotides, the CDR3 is TGTGCCAGCATCCACAGGGGAAGGATCTACGAGCAGTACTTC.

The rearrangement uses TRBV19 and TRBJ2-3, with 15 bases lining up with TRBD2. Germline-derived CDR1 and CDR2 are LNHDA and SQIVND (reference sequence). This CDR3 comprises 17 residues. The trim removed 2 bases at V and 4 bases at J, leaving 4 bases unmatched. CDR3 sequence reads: CASSIRGLAGGADTQYF. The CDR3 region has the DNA TGTGCCAGTAGTATAAGGGGACTAGCGGGGGGAGCAGATACGCAGTATTTT.

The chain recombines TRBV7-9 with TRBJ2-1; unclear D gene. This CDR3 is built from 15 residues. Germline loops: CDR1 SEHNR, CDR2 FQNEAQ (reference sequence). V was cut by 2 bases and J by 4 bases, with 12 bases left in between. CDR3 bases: TGTGCCAGCAGCTTAAGGGATTACACATACAATGAGCAGTTCTTC. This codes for CASSLRDYTYNEQFF.

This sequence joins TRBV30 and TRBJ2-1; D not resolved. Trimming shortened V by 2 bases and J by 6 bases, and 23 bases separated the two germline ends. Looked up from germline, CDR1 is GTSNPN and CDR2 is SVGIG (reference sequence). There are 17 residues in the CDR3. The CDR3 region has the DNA TGTGCCTGGAGTACCGCCGACTGGACCGCCCCCTCCAATGAGCAGTTCTTC. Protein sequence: CAWSTADWTAPSNEQFF.

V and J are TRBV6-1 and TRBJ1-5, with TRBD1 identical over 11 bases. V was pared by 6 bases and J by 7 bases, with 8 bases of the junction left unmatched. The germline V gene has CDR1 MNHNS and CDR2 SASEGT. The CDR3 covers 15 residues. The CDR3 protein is CASRGTGGLGQPQHF. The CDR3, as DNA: TGTGCCAGCAGAGGGACAGGGGGACTCGGACAGCCCCAGCATTTT.

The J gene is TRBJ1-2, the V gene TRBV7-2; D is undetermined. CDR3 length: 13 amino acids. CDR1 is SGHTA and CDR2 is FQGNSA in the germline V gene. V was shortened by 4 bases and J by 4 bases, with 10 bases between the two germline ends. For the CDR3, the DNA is TGTGCCAGCAGCTCCGGAAATCGCTATGGCTACACCTTC. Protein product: CASSSGNRYGYTF.

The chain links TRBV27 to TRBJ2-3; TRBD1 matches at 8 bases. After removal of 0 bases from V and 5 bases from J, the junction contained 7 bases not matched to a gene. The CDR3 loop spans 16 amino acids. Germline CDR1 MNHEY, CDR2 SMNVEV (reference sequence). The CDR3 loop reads CASSLSDRVGEDTQYF. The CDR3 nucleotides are TGTGCCAGCAGTTTATCGGACAGGGTCGGAGAAGATACGCAGTATTTT.

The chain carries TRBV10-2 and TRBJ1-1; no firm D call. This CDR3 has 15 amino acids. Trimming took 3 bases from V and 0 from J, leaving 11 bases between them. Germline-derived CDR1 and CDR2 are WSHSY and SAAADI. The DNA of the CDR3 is TGCGCCAGCAGTGATCCCGTAATCATGAACACTGAAGCTTTCTTT. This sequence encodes CASSDPVIMNTEAFF.

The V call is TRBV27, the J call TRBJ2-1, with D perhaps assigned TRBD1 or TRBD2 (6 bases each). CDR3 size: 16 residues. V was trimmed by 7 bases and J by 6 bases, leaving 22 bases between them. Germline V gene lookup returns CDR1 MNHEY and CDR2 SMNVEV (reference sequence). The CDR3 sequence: CASIKGGVFIFNEQFF. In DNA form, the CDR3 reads TGTGCCAGCATAAAGGGGGGCGTATTTATCTTCAATGAGCAGTTCTTC.

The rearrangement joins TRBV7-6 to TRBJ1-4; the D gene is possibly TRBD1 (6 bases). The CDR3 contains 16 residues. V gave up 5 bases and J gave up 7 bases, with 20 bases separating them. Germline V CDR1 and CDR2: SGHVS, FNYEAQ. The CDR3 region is CASSLPPGGYAEKLFF. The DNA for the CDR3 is TGTGCCAGCAGCCTACCGCCGGGGGGCTACGCTGAAAAACTGTTTTTT.

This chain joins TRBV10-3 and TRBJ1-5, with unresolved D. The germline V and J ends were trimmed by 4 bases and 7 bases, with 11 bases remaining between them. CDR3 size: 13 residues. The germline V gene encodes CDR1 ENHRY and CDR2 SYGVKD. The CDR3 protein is CAISADTLQPQHF. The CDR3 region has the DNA TGTGCCATCAGTGCCGACACGTTGCAGCCCCAGCATTTT.

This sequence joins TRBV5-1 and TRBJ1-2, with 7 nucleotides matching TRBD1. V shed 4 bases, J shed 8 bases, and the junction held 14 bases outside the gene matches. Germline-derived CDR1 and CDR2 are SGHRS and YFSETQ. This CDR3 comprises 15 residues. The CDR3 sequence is CASSTGTEQPLGYTF. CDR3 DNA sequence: TGCGCCAGCAGCACCGGGACAGAGCAACCTCTGGGCTACACCTTC.

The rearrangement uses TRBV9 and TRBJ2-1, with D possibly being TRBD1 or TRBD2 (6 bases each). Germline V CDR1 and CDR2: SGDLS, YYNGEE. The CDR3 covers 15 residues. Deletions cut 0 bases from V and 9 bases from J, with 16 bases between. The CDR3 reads CASSVGGGIPSEQFF. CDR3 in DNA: TGTGCCAGCAGCGTAGGAGGGGGGATCCCCAGTGAGCAGTTCTTC.

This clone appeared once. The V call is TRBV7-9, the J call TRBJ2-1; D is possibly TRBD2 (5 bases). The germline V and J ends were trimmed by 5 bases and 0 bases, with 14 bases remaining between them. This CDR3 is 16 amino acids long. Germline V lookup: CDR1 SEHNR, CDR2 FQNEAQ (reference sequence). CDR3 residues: CASSPSPLGSYNEQFF. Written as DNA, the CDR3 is TGTGCCAGCAGCCCAAGCCCACTAGGCTCCTACAATGAGCAGTTCTTC.

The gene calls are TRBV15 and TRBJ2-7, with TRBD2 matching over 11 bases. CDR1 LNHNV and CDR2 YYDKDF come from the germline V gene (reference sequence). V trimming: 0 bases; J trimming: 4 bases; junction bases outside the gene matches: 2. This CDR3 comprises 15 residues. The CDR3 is CATSRETSGSYEQYF. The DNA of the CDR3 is TGTGCCACCAGCAGAGAAACTAGCGGGAGTTACGAGCAGTACTTC.

The CDR3 sequence is CASSPPAMETQYF. The CDR3 DNA reads as TGTGCCAGCTCACCACCCGCTATGGAGACCCAGTACTTC. The genes are TRBV18 and TRBJ2-5, with D unclear. This CDR3 has 13 residues. V was pared by 0 bases and J by 5 bases, with 7 bases between. The germline V gene has CDR1 KGHSH and CDR2 LQKENI. The whole variable domain, filled in from reference TRBV18 and TRBJ2-5, reads NAGVMQNPRHLVRRRGQEARLRCSPMKGHSHVYWYRQLPEEGLKFMVYLQKENIIDESGMPKERFSAEFPKEGPSILRIQQVVRGDSAAYFCASSPPAMETQYFGPGTRLLVL.

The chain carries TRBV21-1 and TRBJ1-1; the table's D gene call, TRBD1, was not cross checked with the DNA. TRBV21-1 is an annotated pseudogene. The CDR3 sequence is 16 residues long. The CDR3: CASSIRTGQMNTEAFF. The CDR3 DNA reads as TGTGCCAGCAGCATCCGGACAGGGCAGATGAACACTGAAGCTTTCTTT.

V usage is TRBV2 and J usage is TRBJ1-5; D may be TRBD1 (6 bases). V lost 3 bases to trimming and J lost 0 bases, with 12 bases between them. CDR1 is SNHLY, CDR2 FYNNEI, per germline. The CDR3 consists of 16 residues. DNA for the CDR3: TGTGCCAGCAGTGAGGCTCAGGGGATTAGCAATCAGCCCCAGCATTTT. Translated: CASSEAQGISNQPQHF.

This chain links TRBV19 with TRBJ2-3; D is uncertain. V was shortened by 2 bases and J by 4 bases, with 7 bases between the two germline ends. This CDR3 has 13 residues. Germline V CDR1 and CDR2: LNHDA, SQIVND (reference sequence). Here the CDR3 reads CASSISVADTQYF. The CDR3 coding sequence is TGTGCCAGTAGTATATCGGTGGCAGATACGCAGTATTTT.

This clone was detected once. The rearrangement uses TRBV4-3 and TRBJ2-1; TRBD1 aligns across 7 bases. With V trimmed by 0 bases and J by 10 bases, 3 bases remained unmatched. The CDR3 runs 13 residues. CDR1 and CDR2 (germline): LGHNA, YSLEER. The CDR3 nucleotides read TGCGCCAGCAGCCAAGATAAACAGGGGGAGCAGTTCTTC. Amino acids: CASSQDKQGEQFF.

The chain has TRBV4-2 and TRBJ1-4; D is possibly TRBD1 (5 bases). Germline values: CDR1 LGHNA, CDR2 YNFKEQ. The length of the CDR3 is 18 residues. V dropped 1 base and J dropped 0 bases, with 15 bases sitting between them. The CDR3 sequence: CASSQGSNRQPTNEKLFF. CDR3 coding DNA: TGTGCCAGCAGCCAAGGAAGTAACAGACAGCCAACTAATGAAAAACTGTTTTTT.

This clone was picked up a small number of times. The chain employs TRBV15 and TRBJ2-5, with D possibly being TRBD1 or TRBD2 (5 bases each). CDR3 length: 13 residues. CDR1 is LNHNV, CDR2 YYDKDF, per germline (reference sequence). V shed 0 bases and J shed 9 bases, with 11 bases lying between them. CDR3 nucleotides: TGTGCCACCAGCAGAGAAGGGGTGAGGGCCCAGTACTTC. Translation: CATSREGVRAQYF.